This T cell receptor (beta chain) came from a study of cytomegalovirus exposure and HLA in healthy donors. Study-wide context: Some 85 million unique TCRs, all from HLA-typed donors, were included in an early release of the data.

This clone has just a few counts. Its antigen remains unidentified. Use of 60 Vbeta and 13 Jbeta primers characterized the PCR. As processed by the authors: In a later analysis, of 79 million or so unique beta chains, about 11 million appeared in at least two donors. Sequenced by immunoSEQ multiplex PCR; TCRdb stores in-frame clones only, minus some. V and J calls and clone size are as listed in that table; D and trimming were resolved from the DNA. The repertoire includes about 140,000 clones, over 75% of them detected once, and 2% to 3% sits in the top ten. Study-level points and caveats: Analysis was carried out at a later point, and it linked a missense DCLRE1C variant to TCR beta V- and J-gene trimming.

The clonotype was recovered from a man between 50 and 59 years old in good health and CMV-seronegative. The sequenced sample was PBMCs.

The CDR3 nucleotides read TGCGCCAGCAGCCAACCCCTAAGGAGCTCTGGGGCCAACGTCCTGACTTTC. As protein: CASSQPLRSSGANVLTF. This chain connects TRBV4-1 to TRBJ2-6; D not certain. The CDR3 is 17 amino acids. CDR1 and CDR2 from the germline V gene are MGHRA and YSYEKL. V gave up 2 bases and J gave up 0 bases, with 11 bases separating them.